The 32 T cell receptor beta chains reported below all come from one sample, sequenced in a study of T cells in Graves' hyperthyroidism and ophthalmopathy. Amplified regions were TCR beta CDR3 sequences from RNA transcripts. Using the HTBI primer set, a first-round RT-PCR was run on the TCR CDR3. TCRdb redid the calling of the multiplex PCR reads with MiXCR, one entry per CDR3 protein. This table holds about 640,000 distinct CDR3 sequences, 20% found once. Sequenced sample: blood. These receptors were obtained from a young man with Graves' ophthalmopathy.

In this sample, this clonotype turned up a few times. The J gene is TRBJ2-7, the V gene TRBV5-1, with TRBD2 matching over 11 bases. The J segment lost 4 bases and the V segment lost 1 base, leaving 4 bases of the junction unmatched. Germline V gene sequence: CDR1 SGHRS, CDR2 YFSETQ. The CDR3 is 15 amino acids. The CDR3 sequence is CASSLSTSGRYEQYF. The CDR3 bases are TGCGCCAGCAGCTTGTCAACTAGCGGGAGATACGAGCAGTACTTC.

The rearrangement joins TRBV11-2 to TRBJ2-5; 11 bases map to TRBD1. This CDR3 spans 15 amino acids. The germline V gene has CDR1 SGHAT and CDR2 FQNNGV. The junction had 5 bases not matched to a gene; V was cut back by 3 bases and J by 5 bases. CDR3 region: CASSFGTGGPETQYF. The DNA of the CDR3 is TGTGCCAGCAGCTTCGGGACAGGGGGTCCGGAGACCCAGTACTTC.

This clonotype was detected ten times or more. V gene TRBV30 combines with J gene TRBJ1-1, with a tentative D call TRBD1 (5 bases). V shed 4 bases and J shed 1 base, with 10 bases lying between them. Germline V gene sequence: CDR1 GTSNPN, CDR2 SVGIG (reference sequence). The CDR3 runs 13 residues. The CDR3 nucleotides are TGTGCCTGGACCTGGAGGGGGAACACTGAAGCTTTCTTT. It yields the protein CAWTWRGNTEAFF. The variable domain in full, with the rest retrieved from reference TRBV30 and TRBJ1-1, is SQTIHQWPATLVQPVGSPLSLECTVEGTSNPNLYWYRQAAGRGLQLLFYSVGIGQISSEVPQNLSASRPQDRQFILSSKKLLLSDSGFYLCAWTWRGNTEAFFGQGTRLTVV.

This clonotype has ten or more counts. The chain joins TRBV5-1 to TRBJ2-1, with D possibly being TRBD2 (5 bases). The CDR3 is made up of 11 amino acids. Trimming removed 6 bases at V and 9 bases at J, with 10 bases between. Germline-derived CDR1 and CDR2 are SGHRS and YFSETQ. CDR3 sequence (DNA): TGCGCCAGCAACGAGGCGGGTGAGCAGTTCTTC. It translates to CASNEAGEQFF. Together with reference TRBV5-1 and TRBJ2-1, the CDR3 gives the full variable domain: KAGVTQTPRYLIKTRGQQVTLSCSPISGHRSVSWYQQTPGQGLQFLFEYFSETQRNKGNFPGRFSGRQFSNSRSEMNVSTLELGDSALYLCASNEAGEQFFGPGTRLTVL.

This clonotype was counted only a few times. The V and J genes are TRBV7-2 and TRBJ1-4, with unresolved D. This CDR3 contains 13 residues. V was shortened by 5 bases and J by 8 bases, with 12 bases between the two germline ends. CDR1 is SGHTA, CDR2 FQGNSA, per germline. The CDR3 protein is CASSAARREKLFF. The CDR3, as DNA: TGTGCCAGCAGCGCGGCCCGCAGGGAAAAACTGTTTTTT. The whole variable domain, remainder taken from reference TRBV7-2 and TRBJ1-4, is GAGVSQSPSNKVTEKGKDVELRCDPISGHTALYWYRQSLGQGLEFLIYFQGNSAPDKSGLPSDRFSAERTGGSVSTLTIQRTQQEDSAVYLCASSAARREKLFFGSGTQLSVL.

This clonotype was seen a handful of times. A read error may account for a junction end that differs from germline. V and J are TRBV6-2 or TRBV6-3 and TRBJ2-3; D possibly corresponds to TRBD2 (5 bases). The CDR3 is made up of 15 amino acids. The V gene's germline CDR1 is MNHEY and CDR2 SVGEGT. The CDR3 DNA follows: TGTGCCGGCCAGCGGCAGCGGTTGGGCACGGATACGCAGTATTTT. This sequence encodes CAGQRQRLGTDTQYF.

This clonotype was seen more than once but under ten times. J is TRBJ2-3 and V is TRBV29-1, with 7 bases matching TRBD2. The CDR3 has 13 residues. The V gene's germline CDR1 is SQVTM and CDR2 ANQGSEA. Losses at the gene ends were 8 bases for V and 4 bases for J; bases not matched to a gene: 9. CDR3 in DNA: TGCAGCCTGCGGGGGAGCTTGTCAGATACGCAGTATTTT. This codes for CSLRGSLSDTQYF.

This clonotype came up a few times. The chain couples TRBV11-3 to TRBJ2-3; a possible D gene is TRBD2 (7 bases). V was cut by 4 bases and J by 5 bases, with 16 bases left in between. Germline V lookup: CDR1 SGHNT, CDR2 YENEEA. CDR3 length: 15 residues. The CDR3 reads CASSSRGGLGDTQYF. The CDR3 bases are TGTGCCAGCAGCTCCAGGGGAGGGTTGGGAGATACGCAGTATTTT.

In its sample, this clonotype was seen many times. The chain recombines TRBV20-1 with TRBJ2-5; possibly TRBD2 for D (5 bases). CDR1 DFQATT and CDR2 SNEGSKA come from the germline V gene (reference sequence). This CDR3 spans 14 amino acids. Trimming removed 3 bases from V and 5 bases from J, with 16 bases in between. CDR3 sequence: CSASTAEELETQYF. CDR3 DNA sequence: TGCAGTGCTAGTACGGCGGAGGAGCTCGAGACCCAGTACTTC.

This clonotype was seen at least ten times. This chain uses TRBV3-1 with TRBJ1-1; weak D call: TRBD1 (5 bases). Looked up from germline, CDR1 is LGHDT and CDR2 is YNNKEL (reference sequence). Deletions cut 5 bases from V and 0 bases from J, with 13 bases between. The CDR3 extends over 15 amino acids. CDR3 sequence: CASSAPGLLNTEAFF. In DNA, the CDR3 is TGTGCCAGCAGCGCGCCAGGGTTGTTGAACACTGAAGCTTTCTTT.

This clonotype was seen only a few times. The CDR3 sequence: CASSHEGGNYMNTEAFF. Here the CDR3 DNA reads TGTGCCAGCAGCCACGAGGGGGGAAATTACATGAACACTGAAGCTTTCTTT. The chain uses TRBV7-9 and TRBJ1-1; possibly TRBD1 for D (6 bases). Trimming took off 5 bases at V and 0 bases at J, with 19 bases between the two ends. The V gene's germline CDR1 is SEHNR and CDR2 FQNEAQ (reference sequence). The CDR3 runs 17 residues.

This clonotype was observed many times. CDR3 sequence (DNA): TGTGCCAGCCAAAAAAGGGGGAGCTTTAGTGAGCAGTTCTTC. Translation: CASQKRGSFSEQFF. The J gene is TRBJ2-1, the V gene TRBV5-6, with D tentatively TRBD1 (6 bases). Trimming cost V 7 bases and J 9 bases, with 20 bases left between them. The CDR3 totals 14 residues. Germline V gene lookup returns CDR1 SGHDT and CDR2 YYEEEE.

This clonotype was counted between two and nine times. The V gene is TRBV28, the J gene TRBJ2-5; 8 bases fit TRBD1. The CDR3 totals 14 residues. Trimming removed 8 bases from V and 5 bases from J; junction bases left unmatched: 10. Germline V gene data show CDR1 as MDHEN and CDR2 as SYDVKM. This CDR3 reads CASLPGRGLETQYF. The DNA of the CDR3 is TGTGCCAGCTTGCCGGGCAGGGGGCTGGAGACCCAGTACTTC.

The V gene is TRBV7-9, the J gene TRBJ2-2; TRBD2 is a possible D gene (6 bases). Trimming removed 3 bases from V and 6 bases from J, with 14 bases in between. The CDR3 spans 15 residues. CDR1 and CDR2 from the germline V gene are SEHNR and FQNEAQ (reference sequence). CDR3 protein: CASSFAGGGAGELFF. The CDR3 nucleotides are TGTGCCAGCAGCTTCGCCGGGGGAGGCGCCGGGGAGCTGTTTTTT.

This clonotype was picked up many times. CDR3 bases: TGTGCCAGCAGTGACAGTATGAACACTGAAGCTTTCTTT. Its protein product is CASSDSMNTEAFF. V and J are TRBV6-1 and TRBJ1-1; D is uncertain. CDR3 length equals 13 residues. Germline CDR1 reads MNHNS; CDR2 reads SASEGT. Trimming removed 3 bases at V and 0 bases at J, with 5 bases between.

V usage is TRBV5-1 and J usage is TRBJ1-2; D remains ambiguous. This CDR3 is 12 amino acids long. Trimming cost V 2 bases and J 13 bases, with 15 bases left between them. CDR1 and CDR2 from the germline V gene are SGHRS and YFSETQ. The CDR3, as DNA: TGCGCCAGCAGCTTTTTGTTCGAACGGGGCACCTTC. It encodes CASSFLFERGTF.

The sample holds a few counts of this clonotype. The J gene is TRBJ2-7, the V gene TRBV29-1, with a tentative D call TRBD2 (7 bases). The germline V and J ends were trimmed by 5 bases and 5 bases, with 10 bases remaining between them. Germline V gives CDR1 SQVTM, CDR2 ANQGSEA. CDR3 length: 11 residues. CDR3 in amino acids: CSVTGGDEQYF. The CDR3 bases are TGCAGCGTTACGGGGGGCGACGAGCAGTACTTC.

This chain links TRBV29-1 with TRBJ2-7; 7 bases are a match to TRBD1. Germline trimming cut 4 bases from V and 1 base from J; bases unmatched to any gene: 7. Germline values: CDR1 SQVTM, CDR2 ANQGSEA. The CDR3 has 14 amino acids. The CDR3 region has the DNA TGCAGCGTTGGACTCGGGACAGCTTCCTACGAGCAGTACTTC. This translates into CSVGLGTASYEQYF.

The V and J genes are TRBV9 and TRBJ2-2; 7 bases map to TRBD2. This CDR3 is 16 amino acids long. CDR1 is SGDLS and CDR2 is YYNGEE in the germline V gene. V lost 4 bases to trimming and J lost 1 base; unmatched junction nucleotides: 7. In nucleotides, the CDR3 is TGTGCCAGCAGCCTTTCTGCGGGAGTGAACACCGGGGAGCTGTTTTTT. Protein product: CASSLSAGVNTGELFF.

The genes are TRBV5-6 and TRBJ2-2; D is unresolved. CDR1 and CDR2 from the germline V gene are SGHDT and YYEEEE. Between the trimmed V and J ends, which lost 0 bases and 0 bases, there was a span of 9 bases. This CDR3 is built from 16 residues. CDR3 protein: CASSLEIGPNTGELFF. DNA of the CDR3: TGTGCCAGCAGCTTGGAAATCGGGCCGAACACCGGGGAGCTGTTTTTT.

This clonotype came up many times. The gene calls are TRBV30 and TRBJ1-1; D possibly corresponds to TRBD1 (5 bases). This CDR3 is built from 12 residues. In germline, CDR1 is GTSNPN, CDR2 SVGIG (reference sequence). Trimming pared 7 bases from V and 1 base from J, leaving 10 bases between. CDR3 coding DNA: TGTGCCTCGGGACGGGGGAACACTGAAGCTTTCTTT. This sequence encodes CASGRGNTEAFF.

The V and J genes are TRBV5-1 and TRBJ2-2; D gene unclear. V lost 2 bases, J lost 1 base, and 12 bases lay in between. The CDR3 runs 16 residues. From germline, CDR1 is SGHRS and CDR2 YFSETQ. CDR3 coding DNA: TGCGCCAGCAGCTTCGGAAGAGCACAGAACACCGGGGAGCTGTTTTTT. Translation: CASSFGRAQNTGELFF. Full variable domain (remainder filled in from reference TRBV5-1 and TRBJ2-2): KAGVTQTPRYLIKTRGQQVTLSCSPISGHRSVSWYQQTPGQGLQFLFEYFSETQRNKGNFPGRFSGRQFSNSRSEMNVSTLELGDSALYLCASSFGRAQNTGELFFGEGSRLTVL.

This clonotype was recorded at least ten times. This rearrangement joins TRBV7-9 to TRBJ1-5; 7 nucleotides match TRBD1. There are 15 residues in the CDR3. The V and J ends lost 1 base and 4 bases, in that order; junction bases with no gene match: 4. The germline CDR1 and CDR2 sequences are SEHNR and FQNEAQ (reference sequence). The CDR3 spells CASSLGRGSNQPQHF. CDR3 nucleotides: TGTGCCAGCAGCTTAGGCAGGGGGTCAAATCAGCCCCAGCATTTT.

The chain uses TRBV4-1 and TRBJ2-2; D is undetermined. Germline loops: CDR1 MGHRA, CDR2 YSYEKL. CDR3 length equals 15 residues. The ends were cut back, 5 bases at V and 3 bases at J, with 13 bases in the middle. CDR3 bases: TGCGCCAGCAGCTATTCTGACCCAGACACCGGGGAGCTGTTTTTT. This sequence encodes CASSYSDPDTGELFF.

The chain links TRBV9 to TRBJ2-7, with D perhaps matching TRBD1 (6 bases). V lost 0 bases, J lost 4 bases, and 14 bases lay in between. The V gene's germline CDR1 is SGDLS and CDR2 YYNGEE. This CDR3 contains 15 residues. This CDR3 reads CASSVGPTGMYEQYF. The CDR3 nucleotides are TGTGCCAGCAGCGTAGGCCCTACAGGGATGTACGAGCAGTACTTC.

The CDR3 DNA reads as TGTGCCAGCAGTAAACGGACAGGTGGGACAGATACGCAGTATTTT. Its protein is CASSKRTGGTDTQYF. The chain carries TRBV6-2 or TRBV6-3 and TRBJ2-3; TRBD1 agrees at 7 bases. Germline V gives CDR1 MNHEY, CDR2 SVGEGT. This CDR3 contains 15 residues. Germline trimming cut 5 bases from V and 3 bases from J; bases unmatched to any gene: 8.

The J gene is TRBJ2-1, the V gene TRBV29-1; 7 nucleotides agree with TRBD2. The V and J ends lost 7 bases and 10 bases, in that order; junction bases with no gene match: 10. In germline, CDR1 is SQVTM, CDR2 ANQGSEA. The CDR3 totals 12 residues. CDR3 DNA sequence: TGCAGCGGGAGCGGGACGTCTCAGGAGCAGTTCTTC. It encodes CSGSGTSQEQFF.

The rearrangement links TRBV11-2 to TRBJ1-6; no clear D gene. The germline V gene has CDR1 SGHAT and CDR2 FQNNGV. Trimming cost V 3 bases and J 8 bases, with 8 bases left between them. There are 13 residues in the CDR3. CDR3 sequence reads: CASSLIRDSPLHF. CDR3 in DNA: TGTGCCAGCAGCTTGATAAGGGATTCACCCCTCCACTTT.

This clonotype was seen a few times. The rearrangement uses TRBV28 and TRBJ2-3; 7 bases are a match to TRBD1. Germline loops: CDR1 MDHEN, CDR2 SYDVKM. The V segment lost 2 bases and the J segment 0 bases; nucleotides outside the gene matches: 2. The CDR3 consists of 15 residues. The CDR3 loop reads CASSLPGQSTDTQYF. The CDR3 bases are TGTGCCAGCAGTTTACCGGGACAGAGCACAGATACGCAGTATTTT.

In its sample, this clonotype was seen many times. The J gene is TRBJ2-2, the V gene TRBV11-2; D uncertain. Per the germline V gene, CDR1 is SGHAT and CDR2 is FQNNGV. The CDR3 extends over 19 amino acids. Trimming cost V 1 base and J 1 base, with 19 bases left between them. CDR3 sequence: CASSLVMSVWTLNTGELFF. The CDR3 DNA is TGTGCCAGCAGCTTAGTAATGAGTGTATGGACCCTGAACACCGGGGAGCTGTTTTTT.

This sequence joins TRBV6-2 or TRBV6-3 and TRBJ1-5; D remains unclear. V was pared by 2 bases and J by 3 bases, with 11 bases between. CDR1 is MNHEY, CDR2 SVGEGT, per germline. This CDR3 is built from 15 residues. The CDR3 spells CASSYAGVLNQPQHF. CDR3 coding DNA: TGTGCCAGCAGTTACGCCGGGGTCCTCAATCAGCCCCAGCATTTT.

The table lists this clonotype with many counts. The chain's CDR3 is CASSRGDRGVETQYF. CDR3 nucleotides: TGTGCCAGCAGCCGCGGGGACAGAGGGGTGGAGACCCAGTACTTC. V is TRBV2 and J is TRBJ2-5, with D perhaps matching TRBD1 (7 bases). Trimming pared 6 bases from V and 5 bases from J, leaving 19 bases between. Germline CDR1 SNHLY, CDR2 FYNNEI. The CDR3 length is 15 residues.